This TCR beta chain was captured by sequencing in a study of T cells in Graves' hyperthyroidism and ophthalmopathy. For the study at large: At the time of initial diagnosis and before any treatment, peripheral blood was collected.

Amplified TCR beta CDR3 regions came from RNA transcripts. First-round RT-PCR with HTBI primers amplified the TCR CDR3 region. TCRdb analysed the multiplex PCR reads with MiXCR anew, one entry per CDR3 protein. The data show approximately 200,000 distinct CDR3 sequences, around 19% seen once. V was shortened by 0 bases and J by 5 bases, with 14 bases between the two germline ends. Germline V gives CDR1 SGHDT, CDR2 YYEEEE. The CDR3 extends over 15 amino acids. This receptor was obtained from a man aged 35-49 years with Graves' hyperthyroidism. Sequencing was carried out using blood. The chain employs TRBV5-6 and TRBJ2-5; no definite D call. The chain's CDR3 is CASSLALGVGETQYF. CDR3 nucleotides: TGTGCCAGCAGCTTGGCCTTAGGAGTCGGGGAGACCCAGTACTTC.